This T cell receptor beta chain was captured by sequencing in a study of cytomegalovirus exposure and HLA in healthy donors. PCR used 60 Vbeta primers and 13 Jbeta primers. Using immunoSEQ multiplex PCR, the repertoire was profiled, and TCRdb retains in-frame clones only, with some absent. The sample holds more than 100,000 clones, 70% to 80% seen once. CDR3 length: 14 residues. CDR1 SGDLS and CDR2 YYNGEE come from the germline V gene. V lost 0 bases and J lost 4, with 10 bases in between. The sequencing input was PBMCs. The rearrangement joins TRBV9 to TRBJ1-1; D gene uncertain. This clonotype was sampled from a woman aged 40 to 55 in good health and CMV-seropositive. The CDR3 DNA is TGTGCCAGCAGCGTAGTATCGGGGAGCACTGAAGCTTTCTTT. Its protein is CASSVVSGSTEAFF.